The clone carrying this T cell receptor (beta chain) was observed a handful of times. What it binds is not known. Generated by immunoSEQ multiplex PCR, the TCRdb table keeps only in-frame clones and is missing some. This table holds under 200,000 clones, 85% to 95% found once. These data are taken from a study of T cell responses to AZD1222 COVID-19 vaccine. Study-wide points: Repertoires were collected only later (after the peak T cell response had occurred). With two AZD1222 doses given, Spike-specific TCR breadth and depth both rose.

V was cut by 7 bases and J by 10 bases, with 11 bases left in between. The length of the CDR3 is 11 residues. This TCR came from an adult in good health. The specimen comprised peripheral blood, sampled on day 0 of AZD1222 vaccination. The V gene is TRBV12-3 or TRBV12-4, the J gene TRBJ2-1; maybe TRBD1 (5 bases). CDR3 sequence (DNA): TGTGCCAGCATATTGGGGCACGAGCAGTTCTTC. This gives the protein CASILGHEQFF.